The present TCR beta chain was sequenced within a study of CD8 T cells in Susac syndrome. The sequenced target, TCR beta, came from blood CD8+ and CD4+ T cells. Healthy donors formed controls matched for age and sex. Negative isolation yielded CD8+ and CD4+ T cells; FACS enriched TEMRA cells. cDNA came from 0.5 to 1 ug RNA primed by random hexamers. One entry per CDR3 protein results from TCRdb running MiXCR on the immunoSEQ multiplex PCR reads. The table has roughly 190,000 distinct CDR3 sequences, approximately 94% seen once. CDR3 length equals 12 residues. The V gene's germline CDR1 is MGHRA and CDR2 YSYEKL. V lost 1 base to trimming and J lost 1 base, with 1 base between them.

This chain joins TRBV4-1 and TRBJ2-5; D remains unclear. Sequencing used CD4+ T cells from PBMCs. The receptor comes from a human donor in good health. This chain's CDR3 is CASSQAQETQYF. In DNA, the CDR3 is TGCGCCAGCAGCCAAGCCCAAGAGACCCAGTACTTC.